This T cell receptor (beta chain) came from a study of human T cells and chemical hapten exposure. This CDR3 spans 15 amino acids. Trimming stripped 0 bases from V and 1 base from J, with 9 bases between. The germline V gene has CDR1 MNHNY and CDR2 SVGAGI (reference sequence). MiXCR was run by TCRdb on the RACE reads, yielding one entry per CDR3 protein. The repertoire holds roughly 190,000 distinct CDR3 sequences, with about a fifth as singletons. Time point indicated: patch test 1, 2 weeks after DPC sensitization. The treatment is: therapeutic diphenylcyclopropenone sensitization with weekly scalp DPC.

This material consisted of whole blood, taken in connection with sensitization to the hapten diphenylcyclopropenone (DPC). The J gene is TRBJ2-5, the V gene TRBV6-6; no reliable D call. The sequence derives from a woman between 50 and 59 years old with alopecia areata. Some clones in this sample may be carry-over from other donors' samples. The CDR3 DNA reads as TGTGCCAGCAGTTACTCTCGCGGCGTCCAAGAGACCCAGTACTTC. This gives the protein CASSYSRGVQETQYF.